Listed below are T cell receptor beta chains from one sample, sequenced in a study of human T cells and chemical hapten exposure. TCRdb called the RACE reads again in MiXCR, with one record for every CDR3 protein. Among 80,000 to 100,000 distinct CDR3 sequences listed, nearly 10% were seen once. The sample in question was whole blood, obtained in connection with sensitization to the hapten diphenylcyclopropenone (DPC). The receptor set was obtained from a woman aged 40 to 50 with alopecia areata. Some clones in this sample may be carry-over from other donors' samples. The CDR3 runs from the conserved cysteine through the conserved F or W. A D gene is named only where the DNA matches it firmly. Clone size, where shown, is once, few, many, or a class for clones that have expanded.

d_gene,abundance,v_gene,j_gene,CDR3aa,CDR3nt
TRBD2,few,TRBV4-1,TRBJ2-1,CASSQYSGGAGEQFF,TGCGCCAGCAGCCAGTACAGCGGGGGGGCCGGTGAGCAGTTCTTC
-,-,TRBV6-6,TRBJ2-1,CASSRGRVNEQFF,TGTGCCAGCAGCCGGGGACGGGTCAATGAGCAGTTCTTC
TRBD2,few,TRBV3-1,TRBJ2-5,CASSHTGGAETQYF,TGTGCCAGCAGCCACACCGGGGGGGCGGAGACCCAGTACTTC
TRBD2,-,TRBV9,TRBJ2-4,CASSVGGGKNIQYF,TGTGCCAGCAGCGTCGGCGGGGGTAAAAACATTCAGTACTTC
-,once,TRBV20-1,TRBJ2-7,CSARRDPARAYEQYF,TGCAGTGCTAGACGTGACCCGGCCCGGGCCTACGAGCAGTACTTC
-,many,TRBV19,TRBJ2-6,CASSIRGASGANVLTF,TGTGCCAGTAGTATTAGGGGTGCCTCTGGGGCCAACGTCCTGACTTTC
-,-,TRBV24-1,TRBJ2-1,CATSLDSYNGQFF,TGTGCCACCAGTTTAGATTCCTACAATGGGCAGTTCTTC
TRBD2,-,TRBV7-2,TRBJ2-3,CASSRVAGAGMNTQYF,TGTGCCAGCAGCCGGGTAGCGGGGGCGGGTATGAATACGCAGTATTTT
-,-,TRBV12-3/TRBV12-4,TRBJ1-2,CASSPIAGFDGYTF,TGTGCCAGCAGCCCGATCGCAGGGTTTGACGGCTACACCTTC
-,many,TRBV28,TRBJ1-1,CASSYRGDWGNTEAFF,TGTGCCAGCAGCTATCGAGGGGATTGGGGGAACACTGAAGCTTTCTTT
-,few,TRBV6-5,TRBJ2-1,CASSQPGIPYNEQFF,TGTGCCAGCAGCCAACCAGGAATTCCCTACAATGAGCAGTTCTTC
-,many,TRBV28,TRBJ2-7,CASSLGTNLYEQYF,TGTGCCAGCAGTTTAGGGACAAACCTCTACGAGCAGTACTTC
-,few,TRBV20-1,TRBJ2-7,CSEPQRTSYEQYF,TGCAGTGAACCACAGCGCACCTCCTACGAGCAGTACTTC
-,many,TRBV9,TRBJ1-6,CASSVSWGISSPLHF,TGTGCCAGCAGCGTAAGTTGGGGGATCAGTTCACCCCTCCACTTT
TRBD1,-,TRBV20-1,TRBJ1-6,CSARDRGTGSDSPLHF,TGCAGTGCTAGAGATCGTGGGACAGGGAGTGATTCACCCCTCCACTTT
-,many,TRBV7-9,TRBJ2-7,CASSFQYEQYF,TGTGCCAGCAGCTTCCAGTACGAGCAGTACTTC